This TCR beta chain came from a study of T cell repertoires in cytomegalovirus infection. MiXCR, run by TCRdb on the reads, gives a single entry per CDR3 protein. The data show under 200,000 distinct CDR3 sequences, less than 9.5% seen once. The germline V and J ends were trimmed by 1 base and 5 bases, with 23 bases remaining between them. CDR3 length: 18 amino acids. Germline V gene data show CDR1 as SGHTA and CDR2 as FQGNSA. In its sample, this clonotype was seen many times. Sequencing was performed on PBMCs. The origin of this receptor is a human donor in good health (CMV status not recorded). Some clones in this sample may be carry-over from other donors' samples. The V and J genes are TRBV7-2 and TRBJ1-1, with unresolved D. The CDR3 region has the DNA TGTGCCAGCAGCTTAGGAGTTACGTATGCCGGAACAAGGACTGAAGCTTTCTTT. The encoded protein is CASSLGVTYAGTRTEAFF.